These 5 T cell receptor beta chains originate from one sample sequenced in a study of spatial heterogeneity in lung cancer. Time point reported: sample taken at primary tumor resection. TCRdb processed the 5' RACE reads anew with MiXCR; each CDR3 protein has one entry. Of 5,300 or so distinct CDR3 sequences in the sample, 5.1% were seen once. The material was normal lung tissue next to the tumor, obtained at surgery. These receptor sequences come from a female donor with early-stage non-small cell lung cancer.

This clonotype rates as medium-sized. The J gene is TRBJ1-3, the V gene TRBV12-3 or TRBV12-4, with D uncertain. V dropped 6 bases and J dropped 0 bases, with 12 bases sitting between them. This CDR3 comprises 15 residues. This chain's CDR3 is CASRTDSSSGNTIYF. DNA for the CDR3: TGTGCCAGCAGGACGGACTCGAGCTCTGGAAACACCATATATTTT.

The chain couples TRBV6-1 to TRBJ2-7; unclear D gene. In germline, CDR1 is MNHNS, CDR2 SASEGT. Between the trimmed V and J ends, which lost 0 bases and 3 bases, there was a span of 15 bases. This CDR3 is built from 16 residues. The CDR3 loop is CASSEALRPPIYEQYF. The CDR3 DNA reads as TGTGCCAGCAGTGAAGCGCTTCGGCCGCCAATCTACGAGCAGTACTTC.

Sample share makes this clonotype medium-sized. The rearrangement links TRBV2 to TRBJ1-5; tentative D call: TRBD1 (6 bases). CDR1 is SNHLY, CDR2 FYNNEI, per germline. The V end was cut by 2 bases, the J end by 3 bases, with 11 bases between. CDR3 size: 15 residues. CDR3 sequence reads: CASSEQGMYNQPQHF. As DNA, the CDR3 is TGTGCCAGCAGTGAACAGGGGATGTACAATCAGCCCCAGCATTTT.

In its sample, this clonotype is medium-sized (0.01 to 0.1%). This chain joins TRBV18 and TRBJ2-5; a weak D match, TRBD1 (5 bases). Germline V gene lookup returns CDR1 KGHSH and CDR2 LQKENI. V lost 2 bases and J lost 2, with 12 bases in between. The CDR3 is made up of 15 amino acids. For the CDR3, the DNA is TGTGCCAGCTCACCAAGATCAGGGATACAAGAGACCCAGTACTTC. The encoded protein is CASSPRSGIQETQYF.

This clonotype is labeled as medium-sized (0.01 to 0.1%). The CDR3 here is CASSLGLNTEAFF. As DNA, the CDR3 is TGCGCCAGCAGCTTGGGACTGAACACTGAAGCTTTCTTT. This sequence joins TRBV5-1 and TRBJ1-1; D is undetermined. Trimming cost V 0 bases and J 0 bases, with 3 bases left between them. In germline, CDR1 is SGHRS, CDR2 YFSETQ. The length of the CDR3 is 13 residues.